The 29 T cell receptor beta chains below all came from one sample that was sequenced in a study of Graves' ophthalmopathy and Graves' hyperthyroidism. Investigators amplified TCR beta CDR3 regions from RNA transcripts. First-round RT-PCR used HTBI primers; second-round multiplex PCR followed. TCRdb reprocessed the multiplex PCR reads via MiXCR and lists one record per CDR3 protein. The data hold some 410,000 distinct CDR3 sequences, with 20% to 25% observed a single time. The sequenced sample was peripheral blood. These receptors were collected from a woman younger than 30 with stable Graves' hyperthyroidism.

The chain recombines TRBV12-3 or TRBV12-4 with TRBJ1-3; no definite D call. V lost 5 bases and J 4 bases, leaving 12 bases between the germline ends. The CDR3 is 14 residues long. The CDR3 region has the DNA TGTGCCAGCAGTGACGGACTCGAAGGAAACACCATATATTTT. It specifies CASSDGLEGNTIYF.

This clonotype was recorded at least ten times. The chain employs TRBV11-1 and TRBJ2-6, with TRBD1 matching over 7 bases. CDR3 length: 17 residues. CDR1 SGHAT and CDR2 FQDESV come from the germline V gene (reference sequence). Trimming took 6 bases from V and 2 from J; bases not matched to a gene: 10. The CDR3 region is CASSPDRVGTGANVLTF. CDR3 DNA sequence: TGTGCCAGCAGTCCCGACAGGGTTGGTACTGGGGCCAACGTCCTGACTTTC. Full variable domain (rest looked up from reference TRBV11-1 and TRBJ2-6): EAEVAQSPRYKITEKSQAVAFWCDPISGHATLYWYRQILGQGPELLVQFQDESVVDDSQLPKDRFSAERLKGVDSTLKIQPAELGDSAMYLCASSPDRVGTGANVLTFGAGSRLTVL.

This clonotype was counted a few times. This chain connects TRBV11-2 to TRBJ2-7; D might be TRBD2 (6 bases). Germline V gene sequence: CDR1 SGHAT, CDR2 FQNNGV. Trimming cost V 2 bases and J 3 bases, with 14 bases left between them. The CDR3 has 15 amino acids. The CDR3 DNA reads as TGTGCCAGCAGCTTATACCGTGGGGACTTCTACGAGCAGTACTTC. It codes for CASSLYRGDFYEQYF.

This clonotype was seen more than once but under ten times. V is TRBV5-1 and J is TRBJ2-7; D possibly corresponds to TRBD1 (5 bases). The CDR3 is 14 residues long. Germline CDR1 SGHRS, CDR2 YFSETQ. V was shortened by 7 bases and J by 2 bases, with 16 bases between the two germline ends. CDR3 loop: CASGYDSATYEQYF. In DNA form, the CDR3 reads TGCGCCAGCGGCTACGACAGCGCTACCTACGAGCAGTACTTC.

In this sample, this clonotype turned up many times. An end of the junction does not agree with germline; a read error may underlie this. This CDR3 reads CASSETRIQEAQYF. CDR3 sequence (DNA): TGCGCCAGCAGTGAGACTAGGATTCAAGAGGCCCAGTACTTC. This chain joins TRBV5-1 and TRBJ2-5; TRBD2 is a possible D gene (6 bases). CDR1 SGHRS and CDR2 YFSETQ come from the germline V gene. This CDR3 has 14 amino acids.

The chain uses TRBV18 and TRBJ1-2; TRBD1 aligns across 8 bases. There are 15 residues in the CDR3. V lost 3 bases and J lost 4; bases outside the gene matches: 7. Germline loops: CDR1 KGHSH, CDR2 LQKENI. Written as DNA, the CDR3 is TGTGCCAGCTCACCTGGGACAGGTGTGACCTATGGCTACACCTTC. Amino acids: CASSPGTGVTYGYTF. Full variable domain (outside the CDR3, taken from reference TRBV18 and TRBJ1-2): NAGVMQNPRHLVRRRGQEARLRCSPMKGHSHVYWYRQLPEEGLKFMVYLQKENIIDESGMPKERFSAEFPKEGPSILRIQQVVRGDSAAYFCASSPGTGVTYGYTFGSGTRLTVV.

This clonotype was counted many times. This rearrangement joins TRBV4-3 to TRBJ2-2; 8 bases line up with TRBD1. V shed 6 bases, J shed 1 base, and the junction held 7 bases outside the gene matches. The germline gives CDR1 LGHNA, CDR2 YSLEER. The CDR3 loop spans 16 amino acids. This CDR3 reads CASSSQGAQNTGELFF. The CDR3 coding sequence is TGCGCCAGCAGTTCCCAGGGGGCCCAGAACACCGGGGAGCTGTTTTTT.

This clonotype was observed at least ten times. This chain connects TRBV20-1 to TRBJ1-3, with no clear D. Trimming shortened V by 3 bases and J by 4 bases, and 19 bases separated the two germline ends. CDR1 DFQATT and CDR2 SNEGSKA come from the germline V gene (reference sequence). The CDR3 has 16 amino acids. CDR3 protein: CSASPWLGSAGNTIYF. The CDR3, as DNA: TGCAGTGCTAGTCCCTGGTTGGGAAGTGCCGGAAACACCATATATTTT.

The chain couples TRBV11-2 to TRBJ1-6; D gene ambiguous. V shed 0 bases and J shed 1 base, with 13 bases lying between them. This CDR3 has 18 amino acids. CDR1 and CDR2 (germline): SGHAT, FQNNGV. CDR3 nucleotides: TGTGCCAGCAGCTTAGATCGGTCAACCTTATCCTATAATTCACCCCTCCACTTT. Residues: CASSLDRSTLSYNSPLHF.

In its sample, this clonotype was seen many times. The chain couples TRBV27 to TRBJ2-7, with 12 bases identical to TRBD2. The CDR3 has 16 amino acids. The trim removed 2 bases at V and 4 bases at J, leaving 6 bases unmatched. In germline, CDR1 is MNHEY, CDR2 SMNVEV (reference sequence). Here the CDR3 DNA reads TGTGCCAGCAGTTTAAAATCGACTAGCGGGAGTTACGAGCAGTACTTC. Translating gives CASSLKSTSGSYEQYF.

V is TRBV2 and J is TRBJ1-2, with 9 bases that match TRBD1. The CDR3 extends over 17 amino acids. V trimming: 6 bases; J trimming: 2 bases; junction bases outside the gene matches: 13. Germline V gene data show CDR1 as SNHLY and CDR2 as FYNNEI. CDR3 bases: TGTGCCAGCAGACCCACCTGGACAGGGGCGACGAACTATGGCTACACCTTC. Translating gives CASRPTWTGATNYGYTF.

This clonotype was recorded at least ten times. This chain uses TRBV12-3 or TRBV12-4 with TRBJ2-5, with D perhaps TRBD1 (6 bases). The ends were cut back, 7 bases at V and 7 bases at J, with 19 bases in the middle. The CDR3 is 14 residues long. CDR3 region: CASILGGREGTQYF. The CDR3, as DNA: TGTGCCAGCATCCTAGGGGGACGCGAAGGGACCCAGTACTTC.

This clonotype was recorded many times. This chain joins TRBV20-1 and TRBJ2-1; D is ambiguous. Deletions cut 3 bases from V and 6 bases from J, with 15 bases between. Germline lookup yields CDR1 DFQATT and CDR2 SNEGSKA (reference sequence). This CDR3 region has 14 residues. The CDR3: CSASRASLGNEQFF. The CDR3 region has the DNA TGCAGTGCTAGTAGGGCTAGTCTCGGCAATGAGCAGTTCTTC.

The CDR3 DNA sequence: TGTGCCAGCCCTCCGGACGGAGTTTCACCCCTCCACTTT. Its protein is CASPPDGVSPLHF. The chain links TRBV2 to TRBJ1-6, with D hard to call. The germline gives CDR1 SNHLY, CDR2 FYNNEI. V was pared by 8 bases and J by 9 bases, with 14 bases between. CDR3 length: 13 amino acids.

V is TRBV3-1 and J is TRBJ2-3; possible D gene TRBD2, 5 bases. With 8 bases removed from V and 0 bases from J, the gap between germline ends came to 12 bases. The CDR3 extends over 14 amino acids. Germline CDR1 and CDR2: LGHDT and YNNKEL (reference sequence). CDR3 DNA sequence: TGTGCCAGCGCCCGCGGCGGGAGCACAGATACGCAGTATTTT. It is translated as CASARGGSTDTQYF.

The chain combines TRBV25-1 with TRBJ2-7, with D perhaps matching TRBD1 (6 bases). This CDR3 spans 14 amino acids. V lost 1 base to trimming and J lost 3 bases, with 10 bases between them. The germline gives CDR1 MGHDK, CDR2 SYGVNS. The chain's CDR3 is CASSEWGQGYEQYF. The CDR3 nucleotides read TGTGCCAGCAGTGAATGGGGGCAGGGCTACGAGCAGTACTTC.

This clonotype was seen many times. The CDR3 region has the DNA TGCGCCAGCACCCTTAGGCGGTTAACCGGGGAGCTGTTTTTT. This gives the protein CASTLRRLTGELFF. The gene calls are TRBV5-1 and TRBJ2-2, with D hard to call. From germline, CDR1 is SGHRS and CDR2 YFSETQ. Between the trimmed V and J ends, which lost 6 bases and 5 bases, there was a span of 14 bases. The CDR3 is 14 residues long.

A few counts support this clonotype. One end of the junction fails to match germline, which may point to a read error. The chain employs TRBV27 and TRBJ2-7, with 10 bases lining up with TRBD2. CDR1 MNHEY and CDR2 SMNVEV come from the germline V gene (reference sequence). The CDR3 is 15 amino acids. The CDR3 loop is CAGSSLAGVSYEQYF. The CDR3 region has the DNA TGTGCCGGCAGTTCGCTAGCGGGAGTCTCCTACGAGCAGTACTTC.

This clonotype appeared many times. The chain combines TRBV12-3 or TRBV12-4 with TRBJ1-2, with D possibly being TRBD1 (6 bases). The ends were cut back, 5 bases at V and 6 bases at J, with 10 bases in the middle. The CDR3 covers 12 residues. The CDR3: CASSRDTDGYTF. The CDR3 DNA reads TGTGCCAGCAGTCGGGACACGGATGGCTACACCTTC.

This clonotype has ten or more counts. A much larger clone sits a single nucleotide away, making a read error possible. The chain uses TRBV6-1 and TRBJ2-7; D uncertain. The CDR3 is 12 residues long. Germline values: CDR1 MNHNS, CDR2 SASEGT. CDR3 nucleotide sequence: TGTGCCGGCAGTGTTACAGCCTACGAGCAGTACTTC. This codes for CAGSVTAYEQYF.

This clonotype was detected ten times or more. This chain links TRBV7-9 with TRBJ2-7, with D perhaps TRBD1 or TRBD2 (6 bases each). The CDR3 extends over 15 amino acids. V was clipped by 5 bases and J by 1 base, with 15 bases between them. The germline V gene has CDR1 SEHNR and CDR2 FQNEAQ (reference sequence). CDR3 bases: TGTGCCAGCAGCCTAGGGGGGACGGAGTCCTACGAGCAGTACTTC. Its protein product is CASSLGGTESYEQYF. Filled out from reference TRBV7-9 and TRBJ2-7, the complete variable domain reads DTGVSQNPRHKITKRGQNVTFRCDPISEHNRLYWYRQTLGQGPEFLTYFQNEAQLEKSRLLSDRFSAERPKGSFSTLEIQRTEQGDSAMYLCASSLGGTESYEQYFGPGTRLTVT.

This clonotype has more than one count but fewer than ten. A read error may account for a junction end that differs from germline. The genes are TRBV7-2 and TRBJ1-1; D gene uncertain. This CDR3 has 14 residues. Per germline, CDR1 SGHTA and CDR2 FQGNSA. CDR3 in amino acids: CASSFGRGGTEACF. CDR3 coding DNA: TGTGCCAGCAGCTTTGGGCGCGGCGGCACTGAAGCTTGCTTT. The full variable domain, in which reference TRBV7-2 and TRBJ1-1 provide the parts outside the CDR3, is GAGVSQSPSNKVTEKGKDVELRCDPISGHTALYWYRQSLGQGLEFLIYFQGNSAPDKSGLPSDRFSAERTGGSVSTLTIQRTQQEDSAVYLCASSFGRGGTEACFGQGTRLTVV.

This clonotype was counted at least ten times. The junction and the germline gene differ at one end; a read error may be behind it. CDR3 in DNA: TGTGCTAGCAGTCCAGGCGGGCTCCCTCAAGAGACCCAGTACTTC. It encodes CASSPGGLPQETQYF. The chain has TRBV7-7 and TRBJ2-5; tentatively, D is TRBD2 (5 bases). Germline loops: CDR1 SSHAT, CDR2 FNYEAQ (reference sequence). CDR3 size: 15 residues.

This clonotype was counted at least ten times. Compared with germline, one end of the junction differs, possibly owing to a read error. J is TRBJ2-5 and V is TRBV6-1; unclear D gene. Germline-derived CDR1 and CDR2 are MNHNS and SASEGT. The CDR3 is 12 amino acids. CDR3 sequence (DNA): TGTGCCAGCAAAGTCTCCCAAGAAACCCAGTACTTC. Its protein product is CASKVSQETQYF.

This clonotype showed up many times. This rearrangement joins TRBV28 to TRBJ1-2; D might be TRBD1 (5 bases). Deletions cut 3 bases from V and 3 bases from J, with 8 bases between. This CDR3 region has 13 residues. Germline loops: CDR1 MDHEN, CDR2 SYDVKM. DNA for the CDR3: TGTGCCAGCAGTTTTCCCAGGGACTATGGCTACACCTTC. This gives the protein CASSFPRDYGYTF.

This clonotype was counted many times. The rearrangement uses TRBV7-3 and TRBJ2-7, with TRBD2 identical over 9 bases. Trimming took 4 bases from V and 2 from J; bases not matched to a gene: 9. Germline values: CDR1 SGHTA, CDR2 FQGTGA. This CDR3 contains 16 residues. The CDR3 region is CASSYDWREGPYEQYF. For the CDR3, the DNA is TGTGCCAGCAGCTATGACTGGCGGGAGGGCCCCTACGAGCAGTACTTC.

The CDR3 is CASSEARASGSTEAFF. The CDR3 nucleotides are TGTGCCAGCAGTGAAGCGCGCGCGTCAGGGAGCACTGAAGCTTTCTTT. The V gene is TRBV6-1, the J gene TRBJ1-1; tentative D call: TRBD1 (5 bases). V lost 0 bases, J lost 4 bases, and 15 bases lay in between. Looked up from germline, CDR1 is MNHNS and CDR2 is SASEGT. The CDR3 consists of 16 residues.

V gene TRBV12-3 or TRBV12-4 combines with J gene TRBJ1-1; 9 positions match TRBD1. The CDR3 is made up of 14 amino acids. Losses at the gene ends were 4 bases for V and 12 bases for J; bases not matched to a gene: 12. CDR3 amino acids: CASSSTGQGPKSFF. The CDR3 DNA is TGTGCCAGCAGTTCCACCGGACAGGGGCCGAAATCTTTCTTT.

This clonotype has at least ten counts. This sequence joins TRBV28 and TRBJ2-7; 7 bases are a match to TRBD2. Germline loops: CDR1 MDHEN, CDR2 SYDVKM. The CDR3 has 16 residues. Trimming took 6 bases from V and 4 from J; bases not matched to a gene: 15. The CDR3 bases are TGTGCCAGCAGGCGGCTACAGTTGCGGGAGAAATACGAGCAGTACTTC. Protein: CASRRLQLREKYEQYF.